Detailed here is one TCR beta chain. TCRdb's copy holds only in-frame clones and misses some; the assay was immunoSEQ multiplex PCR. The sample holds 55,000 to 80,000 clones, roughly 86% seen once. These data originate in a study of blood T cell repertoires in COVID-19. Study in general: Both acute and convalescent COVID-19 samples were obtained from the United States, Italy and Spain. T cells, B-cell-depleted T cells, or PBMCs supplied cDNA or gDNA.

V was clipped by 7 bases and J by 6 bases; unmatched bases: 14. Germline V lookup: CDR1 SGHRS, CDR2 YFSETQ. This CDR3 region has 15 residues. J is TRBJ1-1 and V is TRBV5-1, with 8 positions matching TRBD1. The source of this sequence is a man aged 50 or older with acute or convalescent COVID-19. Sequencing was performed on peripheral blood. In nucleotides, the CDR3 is TGCGCCAGCCGCTCCCTCAAGACAGGGGAATCTGAAGCTTTCTTT. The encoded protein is CASRSLKTGESEAFF.